This TCR beta chain was recovered during a study of blood T cell repertoires in COVID-19. Measured with immunoSEQ multiplex PCR; TCRdb has only the in-frame clones, and not every one. Of about 200,000 clones in the sample, around nine tenths are singletons; the top ten hold under 2%. Sequencing was carried out using peripheral blood. This receptor was obtained from a man between 18 and 35 years old with active or convalescent COVID-19.

This CDR3 is CASSEGQGGPYEQYF. DNA of the CDR3: TGTGCCAGCAGCGAAGGACAGGGGGGCCCCTACGAGCAGTACTTC. The rearrangement joins TRBV5-5 to TRBJ2-7; 10 positions match TRBD1. Germline V gene lookup returns CDR1 SGHKS and CDR2 YYEKEE (reference sequence). Trimming at V came to 4 bases and at J to 2 bases, leaving 6 bases not matched to a gene. The CDR3 spans 15 residues.